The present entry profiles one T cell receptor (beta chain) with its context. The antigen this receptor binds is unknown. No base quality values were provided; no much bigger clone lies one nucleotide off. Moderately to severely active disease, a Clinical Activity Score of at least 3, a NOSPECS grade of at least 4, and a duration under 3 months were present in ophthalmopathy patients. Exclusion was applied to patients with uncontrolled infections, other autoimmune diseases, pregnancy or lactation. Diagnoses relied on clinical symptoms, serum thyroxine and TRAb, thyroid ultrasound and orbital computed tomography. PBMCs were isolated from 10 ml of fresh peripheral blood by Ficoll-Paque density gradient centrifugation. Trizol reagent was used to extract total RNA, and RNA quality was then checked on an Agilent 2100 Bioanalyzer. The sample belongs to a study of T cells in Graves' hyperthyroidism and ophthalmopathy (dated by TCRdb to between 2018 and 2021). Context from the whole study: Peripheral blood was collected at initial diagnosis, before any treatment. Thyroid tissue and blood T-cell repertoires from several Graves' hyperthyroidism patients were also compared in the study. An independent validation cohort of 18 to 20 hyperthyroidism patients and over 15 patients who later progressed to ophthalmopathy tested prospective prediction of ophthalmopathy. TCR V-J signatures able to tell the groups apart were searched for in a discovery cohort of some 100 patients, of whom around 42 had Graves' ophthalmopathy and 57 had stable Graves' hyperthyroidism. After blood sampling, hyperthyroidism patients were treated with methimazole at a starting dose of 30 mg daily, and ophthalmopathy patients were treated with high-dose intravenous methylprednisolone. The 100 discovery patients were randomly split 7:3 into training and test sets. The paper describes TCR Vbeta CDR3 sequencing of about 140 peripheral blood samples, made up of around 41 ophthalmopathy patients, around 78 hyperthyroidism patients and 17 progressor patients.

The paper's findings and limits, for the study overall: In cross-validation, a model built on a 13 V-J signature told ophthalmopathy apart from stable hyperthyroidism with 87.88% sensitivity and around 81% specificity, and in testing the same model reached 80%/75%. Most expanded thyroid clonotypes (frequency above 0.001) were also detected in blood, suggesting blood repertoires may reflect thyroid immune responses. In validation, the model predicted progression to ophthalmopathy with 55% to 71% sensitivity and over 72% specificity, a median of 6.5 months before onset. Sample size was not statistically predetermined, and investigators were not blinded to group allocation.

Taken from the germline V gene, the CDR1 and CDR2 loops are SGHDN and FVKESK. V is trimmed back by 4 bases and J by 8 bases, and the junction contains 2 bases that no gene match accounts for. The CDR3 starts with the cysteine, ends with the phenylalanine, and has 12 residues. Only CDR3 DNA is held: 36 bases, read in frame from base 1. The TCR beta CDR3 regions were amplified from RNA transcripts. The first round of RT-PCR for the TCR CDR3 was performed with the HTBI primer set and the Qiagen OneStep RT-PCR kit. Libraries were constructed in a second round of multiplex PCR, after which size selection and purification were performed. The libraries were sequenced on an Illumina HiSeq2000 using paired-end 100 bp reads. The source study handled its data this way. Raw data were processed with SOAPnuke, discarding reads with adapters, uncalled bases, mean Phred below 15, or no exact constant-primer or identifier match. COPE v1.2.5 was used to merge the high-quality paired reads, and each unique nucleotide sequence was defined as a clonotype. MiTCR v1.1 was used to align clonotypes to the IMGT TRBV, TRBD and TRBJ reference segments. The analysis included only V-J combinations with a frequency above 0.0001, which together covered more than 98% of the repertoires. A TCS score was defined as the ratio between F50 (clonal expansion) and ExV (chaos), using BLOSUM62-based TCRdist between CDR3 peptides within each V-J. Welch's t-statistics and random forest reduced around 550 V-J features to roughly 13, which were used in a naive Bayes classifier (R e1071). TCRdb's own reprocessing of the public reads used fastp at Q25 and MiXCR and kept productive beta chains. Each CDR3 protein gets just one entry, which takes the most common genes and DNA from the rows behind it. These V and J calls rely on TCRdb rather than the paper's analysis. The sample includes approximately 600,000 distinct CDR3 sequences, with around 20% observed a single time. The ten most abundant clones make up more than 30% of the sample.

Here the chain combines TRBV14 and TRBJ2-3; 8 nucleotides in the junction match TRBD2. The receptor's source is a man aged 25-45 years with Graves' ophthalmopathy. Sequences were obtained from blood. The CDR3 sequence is CASSPGRGTQYF. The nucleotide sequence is TGTGCCAGCAGCCCCGGGAGGGGTACGCAGTATTTT.